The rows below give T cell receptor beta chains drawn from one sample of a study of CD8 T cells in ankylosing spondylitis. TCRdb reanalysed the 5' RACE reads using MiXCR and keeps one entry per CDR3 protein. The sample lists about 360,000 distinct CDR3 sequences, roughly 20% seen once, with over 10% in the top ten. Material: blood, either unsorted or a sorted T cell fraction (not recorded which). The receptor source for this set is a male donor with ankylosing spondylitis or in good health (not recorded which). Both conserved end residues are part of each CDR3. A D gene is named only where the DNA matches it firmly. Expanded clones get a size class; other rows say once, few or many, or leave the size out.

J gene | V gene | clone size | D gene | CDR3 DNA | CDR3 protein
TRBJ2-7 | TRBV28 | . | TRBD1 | TGTGCCAGCGGGACAGGGAGGTTCCCCTACGAGCAGTACTTC | CASGTGRFPYEQYF
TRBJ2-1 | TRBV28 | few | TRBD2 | TGTGCCAGCAGTTTATGGACTAGCGGGGACCACAATGAGCAGTTCTTC | CASSLWTSGDHNEQFF
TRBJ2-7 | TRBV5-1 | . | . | TGCGCCAGCAGCCCGGAGGGTCCCTACGAGCAGTACTTC | CASSPEGPYEQYF
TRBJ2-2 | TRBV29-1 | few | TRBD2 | TGCAGCGTTGAATTAATCGGGAGCGGGGGGGCCGCCGGGGAGCTGTTTTTT | CSVELIGSGGAAGELFF
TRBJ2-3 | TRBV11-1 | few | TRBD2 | TGTGCCAGCAGCCCCTTAGCGGGGGATTGGGATACGCAGTATTTT | CASSPLAGDWDTQYF
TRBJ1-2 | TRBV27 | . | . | TGTGCCAGCAGCCCGCGGACTGCAGACTATGGCTACACCTTC | CASSPRTADYGYTF
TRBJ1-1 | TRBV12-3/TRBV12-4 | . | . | TGTGCCAGCAGTGTCGGACCTTACACTGAAGCTTTCTTT | CASSVGPYTEAFF
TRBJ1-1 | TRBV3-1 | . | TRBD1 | TGTGCCAGCAGCCAACCCACAGGGGGTGGGACTGAAGCTTTCTTT | CASSQPTGGGTEAFF
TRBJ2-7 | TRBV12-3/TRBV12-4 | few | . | TGTGCCAGCAGTTTAGCGTACGGGGATTACGAGCAGTACTTC | CASSLAYGDYEQYF
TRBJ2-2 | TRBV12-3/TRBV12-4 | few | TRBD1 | TGTGCCAGCAGTTTAGCGCCAGGGGGCACCGGGGAGCTGTTTTTT | CASSLAPGGTGELFF
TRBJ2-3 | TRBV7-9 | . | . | TGTGCCAGCAGCTTAACCGGGACCCCGGGAGATACGCAGTATTTT | CASSLTGTPGDTQYF
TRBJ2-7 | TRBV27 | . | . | TGTGCCAGCAGTCACGGCCTTACCTACGAGCAGTACTTC | CASSHGLTYEQYF
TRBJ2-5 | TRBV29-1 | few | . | TGCAGCGTTCCACACAGGTCCGAGTGGGAGACCCAGTACTTC | CSVPHRSEWETQYF
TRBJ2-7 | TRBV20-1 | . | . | TGCAGTGCTAGAGATCTGATGGGGACACCTTCCTACGAGCAGTACTTC | CSARDLMGTPSYEQYF
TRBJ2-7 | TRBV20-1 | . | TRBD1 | TGCTGTGCTAGAGATCTCTGGAGTCTGGACAGGGTGGGCGAGCAGTACTTC | CCARDLWSLDRVGEQYF
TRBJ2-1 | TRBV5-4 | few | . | TGTGCCAGCAGCGGACAGAACAATGAGCAGTTCTTC | CASSGQNNEQFF
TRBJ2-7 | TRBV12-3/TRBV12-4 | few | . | TGTGCCAGCAGTTTAGGTCGGTACGAGCAGTACTTC | CASSLGRYEQYF
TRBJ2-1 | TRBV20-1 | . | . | TGCAGTGCAACCGATGGAGGCTGGAATGAGCAGTTCTTC | CSATDGGWNEQFF
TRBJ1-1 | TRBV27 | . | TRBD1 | TGTGCCAGCACCCATGGGGACAGCCATGAAGCTTTCTTT | CASTHGDSHEAFF
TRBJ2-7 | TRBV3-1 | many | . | TGTGCCAGCAGCCAAGGCCCGGCTAGCTCCTACGAGCAGTACTTC | CASSQGPASSYEQYF
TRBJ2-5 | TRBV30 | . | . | TGTGCCTGGAGTCCCGGTAACTTGGGAGAGACCCAGTACTTC | CAWSPGNLGETQYF
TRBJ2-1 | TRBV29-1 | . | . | TGCAGCGTTGAACCAGGTGTGCGGGGGCTCGGTGACAATGAGCAGTTCTTC | CSVEPGVRGLGDNEQFF
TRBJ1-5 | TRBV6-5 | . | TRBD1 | TGTGCCAGCAGTAACGGACAGGGGAAGCAGCCCCAGCATTTT | CASSNGQGKQPQHF
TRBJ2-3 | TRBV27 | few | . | TGTGCCACCGCCCCAAGCACAGATACGCAGTATTTT | CATAPSTDTQYF
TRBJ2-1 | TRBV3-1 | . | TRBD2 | TGTGCCAGCAGCCAAGATTGGCTAGCGGGGACAAACAATGAGCAGTTCTTC | CASSQDWLAGTNNEQFF
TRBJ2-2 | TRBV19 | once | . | TGTGCCAGTAGTATAATGGAACCCGGGGCCGGGGAGCTGTTTTTT | CASSIMEPGAGELFF
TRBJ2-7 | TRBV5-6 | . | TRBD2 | TGTGCCAGCAGCTTGACTAGCGGACCGGCCTACGAGCAGTACTTC | CASSLTSGPAYEQYF
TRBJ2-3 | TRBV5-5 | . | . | TGTGCCAGCCGGGGCCTGGGTCCAGATACGCAGTATTTT | CASRGLGPDTQYF
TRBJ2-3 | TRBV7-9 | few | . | TGTGCCAGCAGAAACCAGGGGCCCACAGATACGCAGTATTTT | CASRNQGPTDTQYF
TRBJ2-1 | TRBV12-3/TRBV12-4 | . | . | TGTGCCAGCGCATCAGAGGGATACAATGAGCAGTTCTTC | CASASEGYNEQFF
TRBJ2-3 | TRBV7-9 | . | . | TGTGCCAGCAGCCGGCTCAGCCAGGAAGATACGCAGTATTTT | CASSRLSQEDTQYF
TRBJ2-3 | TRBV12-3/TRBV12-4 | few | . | TGTGCCAGCAGTCGCCGATCTACTAGGACAGATACGCAGTATTTT | CASSRRSTRTDTQYF
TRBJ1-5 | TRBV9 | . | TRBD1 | TGTGCCAGCAGCGTGGGACAGGCGAATCAGCCCCAGCATTTT | CASSVGQANQPQHF
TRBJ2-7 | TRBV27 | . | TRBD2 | TGTGCCAGCAGTTACGGGACTAGCTTGAACGAGCAGTACTTC | CASSYGTSLNEQYF
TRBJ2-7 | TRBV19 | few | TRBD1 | TGTGCCAGTAGTTTCGGACAGGCTGAGCAGTACTTC | CASSFGQAEQYF
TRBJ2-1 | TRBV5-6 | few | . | TGTGCCAGCAGTCACGGGGATTACTCCTACAATGAGCAGTTCTTC | CASSHGDYSYNEQFF
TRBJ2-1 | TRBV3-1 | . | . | TGTGCCAGCAGCCAAGAATCCCGGACCTACAATGAGCAGTTCTTC | CASSQESRTYNEQFF
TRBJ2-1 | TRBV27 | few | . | TGTGCCAGCAATCACCAGGGCTCCTACAATGAGCAGTTCTTC | CASNHQGSYNEQFF
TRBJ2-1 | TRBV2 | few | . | TGTGCCAGCAGTGAAGAACAATACAATGAGCAGTTCTTC | CASSEEQYNEQFF
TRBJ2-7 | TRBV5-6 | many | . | TGTGCCAGCAGCTTGGGCAGCTACTACGAGCAGTACTTC | CASSLGSYYEQYF
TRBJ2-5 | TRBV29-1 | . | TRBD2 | TGCAGCGTTGCACCTAGCGGGGGGCCCGGGGAAGAGACCCAGTACTTC | CSVAPSGGPGEETQYF